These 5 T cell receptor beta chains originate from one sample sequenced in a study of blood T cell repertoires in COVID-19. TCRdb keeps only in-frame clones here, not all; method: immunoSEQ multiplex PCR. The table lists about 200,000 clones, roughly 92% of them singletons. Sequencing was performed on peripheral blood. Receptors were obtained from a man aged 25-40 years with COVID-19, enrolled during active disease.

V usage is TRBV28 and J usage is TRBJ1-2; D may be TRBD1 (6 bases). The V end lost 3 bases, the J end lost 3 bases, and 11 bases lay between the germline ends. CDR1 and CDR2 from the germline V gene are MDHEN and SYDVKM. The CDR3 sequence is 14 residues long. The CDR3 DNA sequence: TGTGCCAGCAGTTTTTCGTACAGGGACTATGGCTACACCTTC. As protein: CASSFSYRDYGYTF.

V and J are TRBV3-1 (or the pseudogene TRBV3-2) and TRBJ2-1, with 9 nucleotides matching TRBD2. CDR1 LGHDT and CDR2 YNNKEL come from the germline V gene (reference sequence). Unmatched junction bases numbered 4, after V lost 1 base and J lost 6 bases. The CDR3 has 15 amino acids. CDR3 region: CASSQGGRGGNEQFF. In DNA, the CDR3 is TGTGCCAGCAGCCAAGGAGGGCGGGGGGGCAATGAGCAGTTCTTC.

For the CDR3, the DNA is TGTGCCAGCAGCGTAGGGGGCGGGATCGATACGCAGTATTTT. Translated, it gives CASSVGGGIDTQYF. This chain joins TRBV9 and TRBJ2-3; a possible D gene is TRBD2 (6 bases). The CDR3 runs to 14 residues. CDR1 is SGDLS and CDR2 is YYNGEE in the germline V gene. Trimming removed 0 bases from V and 6 bases from J, with 11 bases in between.

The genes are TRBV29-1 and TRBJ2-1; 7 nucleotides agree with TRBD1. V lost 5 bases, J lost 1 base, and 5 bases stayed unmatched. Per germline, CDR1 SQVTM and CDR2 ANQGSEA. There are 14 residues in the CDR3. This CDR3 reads CSVSPGGSYNEQFF. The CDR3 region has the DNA TGCAGCGTTTCCCCAGGGGGATCCTACAATGAGCAGTTCTTC.

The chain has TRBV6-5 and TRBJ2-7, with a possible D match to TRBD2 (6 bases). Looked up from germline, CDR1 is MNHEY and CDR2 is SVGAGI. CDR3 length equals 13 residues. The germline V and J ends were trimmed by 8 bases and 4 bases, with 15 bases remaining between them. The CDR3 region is CASARGTGYEQYF. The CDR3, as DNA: TGTGCCAGCGCGCGGGGCACTGGTTACGAGCAGTACTTC.